The present TCR beta chain was sequenced within a study of shared clonotypes between healthy human individuals (dated by TCRdb to about 2020). Turning to the overall study: The cohort comprised a couple of women and a few men aged 18 to 49 years. For each donor, CD4 naive and CD4 memory were each run on three plates, CD8 naive on two plates, and CD8 memory on one plate. Blood TCR repertoires of about five healthy adults were deeply sequenced to estimate repertoire size and the extent of clonotype sharing between individuals. Libraries were prepared and TCR repertoires were sequenced by different laboratories using diverse techniques, in order to increase sequencing depth and limit assay-specific biases. Leukapheresis yielded between about 0.9 and 8.9 billion PBMCs per donor. The investigation overall reported the following: Based on pairwise subsampling, the degree of clonotype sharing among donors was expected to be affected by sequencing depth. Only blood was sampled, and tissue TCR repertoires likely differ from those in blood. Even with the large sequencing depth, rarefaction of the sorted-subset datasets indicated that sequencing was incomplete. Sharing across several donors was observed for roughly 5.4% of naive CD4, over 3% of naive CD8, 2% to 2.5% of memory CD4, and roughly 0.4% of memory CD8 clonotypes. Higher generation probabilities were observed for clonotypes shared by all four sorted-subset donors than for non-shared clonotypes. Naive subsets generally had larger estimated clonotype richness than memory subsets. Because the study included a small number of donors, the genetic and exposure-history diversity represented was limited.

TCR CDR3 regions were amplified from genomic DNA by multiplex PCR using the deep immunoSEQ assay. For each cell subset, the extracted genomic DNA was distributed evenly across all wells of several immunoSEQ 96-well plates, and each plate served as one replicate. For sorted subsets, around 200 ng genomic DNA, equal to about 30,000 T cell genomes, was loaded into each replicate PCR. The purified libraries were quantified using a Qubit 3.0 fluorometer, sized with a Bioanalyzer 2100, and then quantified again using the KAPA Library Quantification kit. A separate single-read 150-cycle Illumina NextSeq 550 flow cell was used to sequence each immunoSEQ 96-well plate. On the study's bioinformatics: Because only junctional sequences without quality scores were contained in the immunoSEQ output, filtering matching that applied to full-length reads could not be performed. Sequences were annotated with PyIR, a Python wrapper for IgBLAST v1.9, using IMGT germline references to assign V/J genes and CDR3. Reads with weak V/J assignments (E-value above 1e-6), missing CDR3, stop codons, out-of-frame junctions, or ambiguous translated residues were removed. A V3J clonotype was defined by an identical inferred V gene, J gene, and CDR3 amino acid sequence. Percentage overlap between repertoires was computed as shared unique clonotypes divided by the size of the smaller repertoire. Richness of each repertoire was evaluated using RTK rarefaction, the Chao1 estimator, and Recon v2.1 estimates of unobserved clonotypes. For all TCRbeta clonotypes obtained by the gDNA method from four donors, generation probabilities were computed with OLGA. TCRdb holds this immuneACCESS table with in-frame rearrangements only. Some clones are missing; in checked studies, unresolved V genes explain under half, and the rest has no known cause. Clonal size and the V and J genes are those of that table, whereas D and trimming came from the DNA. The sample table records about 300,000 clones; 74% of these occur just once. The ten largest clones represent 10% of the sample.

The CDR1 and CDR2 encoded by the germline V gene (reference sequence) are LNHDA and SQIVND. Its CDR3 holds 17 amino acids, cysteine through phenylalanine. This entry keeps only the CDR3 DNA: 51 bases, framed from base 1. Between the V and J ends, shortened by 3 bases and 2 bases respectively, the junction contains 17 bases. This clone has more than one count but fewer than ten. No cognate antigen has been identified for it. No much larger clone exists at a distance of one base, and base qualities are not known. Healthy HIV-negative adults with no recently reported acute infections or vaccinations were included as donors. All donors were Caucasian adults living in Nashville, Tennessee, USA. CD4+ T cells were enriched through magnetic negative selection, after which naive cells were positively selected on CD45RA and the remaining negative fraction served as the memory subset. Blood was obtained by leukapheresis, after which PBMCs were separated by Ficoll-Histopaque density gradient centrifugation and cryopreserved in liquid nitrogen vapor phase. Purity and quantity of every magnetically sorted T cell population were checked by analytical flow cytometry. Each sorted fraction had its genomic DNA isolated and then quantified by UV absorbance on a Nanodrop 2000c.

In this chain, TRBV19 is recombined with TRBJ1-5; possibly the D gene is TRBD1, per 6 matching bases. This clonotype was sampled from a man aged 25 to 45 in good health. Input material: memory CD4+ T cells sorted from blood. The sample's cell subset or site label, decoded: CD45RA-negative fraction. The CDR3 here reads CASSIGGASRGNQPQHF. The DNA reads as follows: TGTGCCAGTAGTATTGGGGGGGCATCAAGAGGCAATCAGCCCCAGCATTTT.